This entry features one T cell receptor (beta chain) sequence. Extraction of RNA preceded its reverse transcription into cDNA, which served as the sequencing template. TCRdb's table, derived via immunoSEQ multiplex PCR, lists solely in-frame clones and lacks some. The sample yields 150,000 to 200,000 clones, 59% seen once. The entry originates in a study of CD8+ T cells in alopecia areata. The overall study: Tofacitinib therapy lasting 6 to 18 months was followed by 6 months off drug.

V lost 1 base, J lost 5 bases, and 11 bases lay in between. CDR1 is LNHNV, CDR2 YYDKDF, per germline (reference sequence). This CDR3 has 15 amino acids. This clonotype was obtained from a human donor with alopecia areata. The sample consisted of CD4+ T cells sorted from blood, taken at week 0. The rearrangement joins TRBV15 to TRBJ2-2; tentatively, D is TRBD1 or TRBD2 (5 bases each). For the CDR3, the DNA is TGTGCCACCAGCAGAGGGGACGTGGGGACCGGGGAGCTGTTTTTT. Its translation is CATSRGDVGTGELFF.